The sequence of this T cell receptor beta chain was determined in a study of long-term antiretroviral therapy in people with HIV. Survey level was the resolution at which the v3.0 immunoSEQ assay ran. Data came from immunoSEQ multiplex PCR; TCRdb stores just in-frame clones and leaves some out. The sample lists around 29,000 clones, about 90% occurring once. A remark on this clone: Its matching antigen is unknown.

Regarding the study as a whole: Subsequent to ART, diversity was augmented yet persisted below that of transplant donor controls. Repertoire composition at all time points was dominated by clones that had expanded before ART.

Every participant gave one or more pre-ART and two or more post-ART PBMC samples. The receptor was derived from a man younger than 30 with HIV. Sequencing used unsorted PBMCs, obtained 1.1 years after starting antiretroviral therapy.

In DNA form, the CDR3 reads TGTGCCTGGAGTAGGAACAGGGAAAATTCACCCCTCCACTTT. It specifies CAWSRNRENSPLHF. The J gene is TRBJ1-6, the V gene TRBV30, with D perhaps matching TRBD1 (6 bases). V was cut by 2 bases and J by 7 bases, with 12 bases left in between. In germline, CDR1 is GTSNPN, CDR2 SVGIG (reference sequence). The length of the CDR3 is 14 residues.